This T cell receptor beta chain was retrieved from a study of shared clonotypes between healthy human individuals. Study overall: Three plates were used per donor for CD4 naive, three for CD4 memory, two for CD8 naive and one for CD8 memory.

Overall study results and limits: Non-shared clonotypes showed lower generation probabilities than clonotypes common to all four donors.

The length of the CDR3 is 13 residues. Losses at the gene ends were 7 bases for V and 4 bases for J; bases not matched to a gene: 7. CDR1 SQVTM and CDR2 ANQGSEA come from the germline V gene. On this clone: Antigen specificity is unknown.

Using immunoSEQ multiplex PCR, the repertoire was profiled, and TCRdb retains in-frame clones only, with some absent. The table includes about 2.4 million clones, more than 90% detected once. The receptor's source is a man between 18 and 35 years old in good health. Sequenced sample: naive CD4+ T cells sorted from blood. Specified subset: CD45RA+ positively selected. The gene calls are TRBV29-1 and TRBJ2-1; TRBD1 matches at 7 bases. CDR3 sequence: CSAAQGVYNEQFF. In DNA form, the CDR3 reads TGCAGCGCCGCCCAGGGGGTGTACAATGAGCAGTTCTTC.